This TCR beta chain was identified during a study of T cell changes during pregnancy in multiple sclerosis. Libraries were prepared by immunoSEQ multiplex PCR; TCRdb keeps only in-frame clonotypes and omits some of them. The repertoire consists of about 40,000 clones, with 90% to 95% occurring once and the leading ten covering approximately 1.7%. This CDR3 has 12 amino acids. J gave up 6 bases and V 10 bases, and 6 bases lay outside the gene matches. The germline gives CDR1 LNHDA, CDR2 SQIVND (reference sequence). This chain connects TRBV19 to TRBJ2-1; 7 bases are a match to TRBD1. This specimen was peripheral blood, taken in the third trimester of pregnancy. This sequence was found in a female donor with multiple sclerosis, enrolled in a pregnancy study. The CDR3 protein is CAIGDRFNEQFF. The CDR3, as DNA: TGTGCCATAGGGGACAGATTCAATGAGCAGTTCTTC.